A selection of T cell receptor beta chains follows, all from one sample in a study of shared clonotypes between healthy human individuals. Using immunoSEQ multiplex PCR, the repertoire was profiled, and TCRdb retains in-frame clones only, with some absent. This table has approximately 940,000 clones, 76% appearing once. The sample consisted of memory CD4+ T cells sorted from blood. The receptors here all came from a man aged 18 to 30 in good health. CDR3s include the opening cysteine and the closing phenylalanine or tryptophan. D genes are given only for firm matches. Part of the rows lack a size; the others show once, few, many or a class for expanded clones.

TRBJ2-2 | - | - | TRBV5-1 | CASSSTGELFF | TGCGCCAGCAGCTCGACCGGGGAGCTGTTTTTT
TRBJ2-5 | few | TRBD2 | TRBV5-1 | CASSLLTSGQETQYF | TGCGCCAGCAGCTTACTCACTAGCGGCCAAGAGACCCAGTACTTC
TRBJ2-2 | - | TRBD1 | TRBV5-1 | CASSSTGQGANTGELFF | TGCGCCAGCAGTTCCACGGGACAGGGGGCGAACACCGGGGAGCTGTTTTTT
TRBJ2-1 | - | TRBD2 | TRBV13 | CASSPGLAGGYYNEQFF | TGTGCCAGCAGCCCCGGCCTAGCGGGGGGTTACTACAATGAGCAGTTCTTC
TRBJ2-1 | - | - | TRBV15 | CATSRDGKGGSYNEQFF | TGTGCCACCAGCAGAGATGGTAAGGGGGGCTCCTACAATGAGCAGTTCTTC
TRBJ2-3 | - | - | TRBV2 | CASNQQGRGTDTQYF | TGTGCCAGCAATCAACAGGGTAGGGGCACAGATACGCAGTATTTT
TRBJ2-1 | - | TRBD1 | TRBV27 | CATMDRVSDEQFF | TGTGCCACGATGGACAGGGTTTCGGATGAGCAGTTCTTC
TRBJ2-4 | - | TRBD1 | TRBV25-1 | CASSLTGVKNIQYF | TGTGCCAGCAGTCTGACAGGGGTCAAAAACATTCAGTACTTC
TRBJ2-1 | - | - | TRBV7-2 | CASSLGGSKYNEQFF | TGTGCCAGCAGCTTAGGTGGCAGCAAGTACAATGAGCAGTTCTTC
TRBJ2-3 | many | - | TRBV9 | CASSVLPGQGMDTQYF | TGTGCCAGCAGCGTATTGCCTGGGCAGGGAATGGATACGCAGTATTTT
TRBJ1-5 | - | - | TRBV4-1 | CASSPRVVYSNQPQHF | TGCGCCAGCAGCCCGCGGGTAGTTTATAGCAATCAGCCCCAGCATTTT
TRBJ2-2 | - | TRBD2 | TRBV6-5 | CASAGGSWNTGELFF | TGTGCCAGTGCGGGCGGGAGCTGGAACACCGGGGAGCTGTTTTTT
TRBJ1-5 | - | - | TRBV28 | CASSLTPSNQPQHF | TGTGCCAGCAGTCTTACCCCCAGCAATCAGCCCCAGCATTTT
TRBJ1-5 | once | TRBD1 | TRBV27 | CASKEQGQGGQPQHF | TGTGCCAGCAAAGAACAAGGACAGGGTGGTCAGCCCCAGCATTTT
TRBJ2-5 | - | - | TRBV11-2 | CASNPEGAQGTQYF | TGTGCCAGCAACCCGGAGGGCGCCCAAGGGACCCAGTACTTC
TRBJ1-2 | - | - | TRBV7-3 | CASSFLGGDGYTF | TGTGCCAGCAGCTTTCTGGGGGGAGATGGCTACACCTTC
TRBJ1-5 | - | TRBD1 | TRBV5-8 | CASSSTTGGNQPQHF | TGTGCCAGCAGCTCGACGACAGGGGGCAATCAGCCCCAGCATTTT
TRBJ1-6 | - | - | TRBV19 | CASSIDGTQLNSPLHF | TGTGCCAGTAGTATAGATGGTACCCAGCTGAATTCACCCCTCCACTTT
TRBJ2-7 | - | TRBD1 | TRBV2 | CASSDLQGAPLTYEQYF | TGTGCCAGCAGTGACCTGCAGGGGGCCCCTTTAACCTACGAGCAGTACTTC
TRBJ1-6 | - | TRBD1 | TRBV6-1 | CASSPRGGNSPLHF | TGTGCCAGCAGCCCCAGGGGGGGCAATTCACCCCTCCACTTT
TRBJ1-3 | - | - | TRBV7-2 | CASSTDRTSSGNTIYF | TGTGCCAGCAGCACAGACAGGACGAGCTCTGGAAACACCATATATTTT
TRBJ2-6 | - | - | TRBV2 | CASTEGGRSGANVLTF | TGTGCCAGCACTGAGGGGGGCCGCTCTGGGGCCAACGTCCTGACTTTC
TRBJ2-1 | - | TRBD2 | TRBV10-2 | CASRVAGVQYEQFF | TGCGCCAGCAGAGTAGCGGGAGTACAATATGAGCAGTTCTTC
TRBJ2-3 | once | - | TRBV11-3 | CASSSLATDTQYF | TGTGCCAGCAGCTCTCTCGCCACAGATACGCAGTATTTT
TRBJ2-7 | - | - | TRBV18 | CASSPSAGSTYEQYF | TGTGCCAGCTCACCCTCGGCAGGGTCCACCTACGAGCAGTACTTC
TRBJ2-1 | - | - | TRBV5-1 | CASSLVRGSYNEQFF | TGCGCCAGCAGCTTGGTGAGGGGCTCCTACAATGAGCAGTTCTTC
TRBJ1-5 | - | - | TRBV19 | CASGGGGQPQHF | TGTGCCAGTGGCGGGGGCGGCCAGCCCCAGCATTTT
TRBJ1-3 | few | - | TRBV5-6 | CASRTGPVSGNTIYF | TGTGCCAGCAGAACAGGCCCGGTTTCTGGAAACACCATATATTTT